Detailed here is one T cell receptor beta chain. Its target is not known. The CDR3 is 13 amino acids. J lost 6 bases, V lost 7 bases, and 8 bases had no gene match. CDR1 MNHNS and CDR2 SASEGT come from the germline V gene. The data are from a study of STAT3 mutations in large granular lymphocyte leukemia. Study results and limitations: At least one immunodominant TCR beta clonotype appeared in every T-cell large granular lymphocyte leukemia patient.

Produced via immunoSEQ multiplex PCR; TCRdb's table is partial and in-frame only. The table has over 10,000 clones, 76% seen once. The sequencing input was peripheral blood mononuclear cells. The clonotype originates from a man aged 55 to 70 with T-cell large granular lymphocyte leukemia. Some clones in this sample may be carry-over from other donors' samples. The chain has TRBV6-1 and TRBJ1-2; 7 bases are a match to TRBD1. The CDR3 coding sequence is TGTGCCAGCACGATCCAACAGGGGAATGGCTACACCTTC. Translation: CASTIQQGNGYTF.